The source of this T cell receptor (beta chain) is a study of CD8 T cells in Susac syndrome (dated by TCRdb to the late 2010s). In terms of the full investigation: Whether CD8+ T cell activation and differentiation in Susac syndrome was antigen driven was tested using repertoire sequencing. The study compared CD8+ T cell repertoire clonality among about a dozen healthy donors, roughly 14 Susac syndrome patients and approximately 16 multiple sclerosis patients.

RNA was extracted with the RNeasy kit and about 0.5 to 1 ug was reverse transcribed using random hexamers. The immunoSEQ multiplex PCR assay, covering 54 Vbeta and 13 Jbeta segments, was used to amplify TCR beta CDR3 regions. PCR amplification bias was corrected using a synthetic template baseline for primer optimization and computational correction. The study's processing was this. Reads were assigned to V, D and J genes according to IMGT and analyzed in immunoSEQ Analyzer, with only productive sequences retained. Clonality was computed as one minus Shannon entropy normalized by log2 of the number of productive unique sequences. Public and private clones were assessed among the 100 most prevalent clones of each patient and control. Clones were defined as Susac-specific if absent from the healthy and MS cohorts, from 900 to 1,200 published viral clones and from other ImmuneACCESS disease sequences. TCRdb trimmed public reads at Q25 via fastp, called clones via MiXCR and kept in-frame beta chains. For every CDR3 protein sequence, its rows merge into one entry that carries the most common genes and DNA. V and J calls and clone size were set by TCRdb, not the authors. For this sample the table gives roughly 200,000 distinct CDR3 sequences, of which about 95% were detected only once. In total, the top ten clones hold less than 0.2% of the sample.

Here is what the overall study found, with its caveats: The number of individuals in the TCR sequencing and HLA analysis was recognized as being relatively small.

In the case of this clonotype: The antigen it recognizes is unknown. No much larger clonotype is one base removed from it; base qualities were not supplied.

High-throughput TCR beta sequencing profiled peripheral blood CD8+ and CD4+ T cells from healthy donors, Susac syndrome patients and multiple sclerosis patients. The multiple sclerosis controls were treatment-naive patients who had stable or active relapsing-remitting disease and met the revised McDonald criteria. Bulk CD8+ and CD4+ T cells were purified by magnetic negative isolation, whereas CD8+ TEMRA cells were enriched by FACS. Blood was drawn into EDTA tubes, processed within 24 hours, and PBMCs were isolated by density gradient centrifugation. PBMCs intended for TCR sequencing were frozen in liquid nitrogen and were later thawed in a 37 degrees C water bath. A purity of at least 90% was achieved for sorted or isolated CD4+, CD8+ and CD8+ TEMRA cells. CDR1 and CDR2 are read off the germline V gene as SGHAT and FQNNGV. V was cut back by 3 bases and J by 0 bases, leaving a gap of 9 bases between them. The CDR3, cysteine through phenylalanine, is 15 amino acids long. CDR3 DNA only is kept here, 45 bases in frame from base 1.

The sample comprised CD8+ T cells from PBMCs. This clonotype originated in a human donor with multiple sclerosis. The chain links TRBV11-2 with TRBJ2-1, with the identity of the D gene unclear. The DNA is TGTGCCAGCAGCTTTATCGTCAGCTCCTACAATGAGCAGTTCTTC. Translated, this is CASSFIVSSYNEQFF.